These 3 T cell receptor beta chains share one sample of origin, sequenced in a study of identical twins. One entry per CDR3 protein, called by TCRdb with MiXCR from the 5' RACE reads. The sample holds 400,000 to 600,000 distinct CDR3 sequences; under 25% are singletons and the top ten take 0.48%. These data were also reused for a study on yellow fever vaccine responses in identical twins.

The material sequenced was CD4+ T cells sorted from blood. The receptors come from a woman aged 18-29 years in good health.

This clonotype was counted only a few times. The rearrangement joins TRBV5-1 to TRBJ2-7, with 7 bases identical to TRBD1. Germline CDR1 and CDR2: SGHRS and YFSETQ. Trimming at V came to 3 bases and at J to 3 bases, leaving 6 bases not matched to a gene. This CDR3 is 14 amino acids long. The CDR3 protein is CASSSSGTVYEQYF. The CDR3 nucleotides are TGCGCCAGCAGCTCCTCCGGGACAGTCTACGAGCAGTACTTC.

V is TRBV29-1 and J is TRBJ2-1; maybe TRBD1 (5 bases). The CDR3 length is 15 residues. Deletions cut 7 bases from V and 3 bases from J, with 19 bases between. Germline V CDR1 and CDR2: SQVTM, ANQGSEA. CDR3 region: CSADRLQVDYNEQFF. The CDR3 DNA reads TGCAGCGCCGACCGATTACAGGTGGACTACAATGAGCAGTTCTTC.

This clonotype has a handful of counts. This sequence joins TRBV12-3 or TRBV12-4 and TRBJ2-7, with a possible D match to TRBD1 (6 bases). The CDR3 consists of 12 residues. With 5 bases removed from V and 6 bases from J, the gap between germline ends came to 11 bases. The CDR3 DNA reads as TGTGCCAGCAGTCTAGGGGGTACCGAGCAGTACGTC. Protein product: CASSLGGTEQYV.